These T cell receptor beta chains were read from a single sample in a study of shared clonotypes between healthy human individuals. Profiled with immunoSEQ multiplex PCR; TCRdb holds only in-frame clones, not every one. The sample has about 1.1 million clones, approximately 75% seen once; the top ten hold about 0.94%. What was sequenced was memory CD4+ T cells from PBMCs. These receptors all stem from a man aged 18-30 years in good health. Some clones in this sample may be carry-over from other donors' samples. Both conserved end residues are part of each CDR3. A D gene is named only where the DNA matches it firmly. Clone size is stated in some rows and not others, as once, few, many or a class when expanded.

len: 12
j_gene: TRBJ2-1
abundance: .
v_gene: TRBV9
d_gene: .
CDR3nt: TGTGCCAGCAGCCGTAGGTCGGGGGAGCAGTTCTTC
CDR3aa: CASSRRSGEQFF

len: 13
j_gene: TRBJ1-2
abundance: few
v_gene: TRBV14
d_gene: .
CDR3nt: TGTGCCAGCAGCTTTTCCAGCCAGAGTGGCTACACCTTC
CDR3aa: CASSFSSQSGYTF

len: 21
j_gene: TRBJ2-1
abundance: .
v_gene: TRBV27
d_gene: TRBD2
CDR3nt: TGTGCCAGCAGTCTCCCACTCCCGAGGACTAGCGGAAAAATCTCCTACAATGAGCAGTTCTTC
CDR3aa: CASSLPLPRTSGKISYNEQFF

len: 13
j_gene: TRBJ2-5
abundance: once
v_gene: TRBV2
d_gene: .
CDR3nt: TGTGCCAGCAGTGAGTACGGCCCAGAGACCCAGTACTTC
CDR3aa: CASSEYGPETQYF

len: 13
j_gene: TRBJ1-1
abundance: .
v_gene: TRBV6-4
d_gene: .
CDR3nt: TGTGCCAGCAGTGTTCGAGGGGACACTGAAGCTTTCTTT
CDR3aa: CASSVRGDTEAFF

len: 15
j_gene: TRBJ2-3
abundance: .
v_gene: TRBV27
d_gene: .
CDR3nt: TGTGCCAGCAGTTTAAGACAGCCTGACACAGATACGCAGTATTTT
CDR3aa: CASSLRQPDTDTQYF

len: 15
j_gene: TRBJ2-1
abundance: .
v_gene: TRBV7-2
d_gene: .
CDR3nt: TGTGCCAGCAGCTTAGGGGGTTCGAGGGCGGGTGAGCAGTTCTTC
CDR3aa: CASSLGGSRAGEQFF

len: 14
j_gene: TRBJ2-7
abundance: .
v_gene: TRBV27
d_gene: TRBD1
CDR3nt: TGTGCCAGCAGTTCAGACAGGGGTGGCTACGAGCAGTACTTC
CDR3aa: CASSSDRGGYEQYF

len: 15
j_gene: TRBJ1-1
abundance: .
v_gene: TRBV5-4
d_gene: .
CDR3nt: TGTGCCAGCAGCTTGAAAACAAAGGTGAACACTGAAGCTTTCTTT
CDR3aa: CASSLKTKVNTEAFF

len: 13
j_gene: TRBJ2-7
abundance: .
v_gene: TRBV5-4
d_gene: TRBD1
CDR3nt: TGTGCCAGCAGCCCGGACAGGGTCAACGAGCAGTACTTC
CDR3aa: CASSPDRVNEQYF

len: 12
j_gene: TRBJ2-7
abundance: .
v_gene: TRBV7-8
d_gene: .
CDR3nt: TGTGCCAGCGGGGGGACAGCACGGGAGCAGTACTTC
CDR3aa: CASGGTAREQYF

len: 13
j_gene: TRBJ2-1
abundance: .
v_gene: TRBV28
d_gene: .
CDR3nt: TGTGCCAGCAGGGGGGGACCTTACAATGAGCAGTTCTTC
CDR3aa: CASRGGPYNEQFF

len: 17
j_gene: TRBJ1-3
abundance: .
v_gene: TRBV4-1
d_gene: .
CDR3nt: TGCGCCAGCAGCCAAGTTAGCAGCCTAGTCTCTGGAAACACCATATATTTT
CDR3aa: CASSQVSSLVSGNTIYF

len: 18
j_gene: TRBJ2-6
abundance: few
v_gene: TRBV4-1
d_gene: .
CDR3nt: TGCGCCAGCAGCCAGTCACCCCTCAGGGGAACCGGGGCCAACGTCCTGACTTTC
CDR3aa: CASSQSPLRGTGANVLTF

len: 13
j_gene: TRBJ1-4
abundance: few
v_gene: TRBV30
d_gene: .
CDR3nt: TGTGCCGGGGAAACTCCCGGGGGCGAAAAACTGTTTTTT
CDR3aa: CAGETPGGEKLFF

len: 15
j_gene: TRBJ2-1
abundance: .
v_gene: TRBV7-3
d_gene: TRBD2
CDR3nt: TGTGCCAGCAGTTCCTCTAGCGGGACCTACAATGAGCAGTTCTTC
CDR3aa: CASSSSSGTYNEQFF

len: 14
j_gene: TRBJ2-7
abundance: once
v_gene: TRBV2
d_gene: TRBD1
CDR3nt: TGTGCCAGCGACTCCGGACAGGGACACTACGAGCAGTACTTC
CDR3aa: CASDSGQGHYEQYF

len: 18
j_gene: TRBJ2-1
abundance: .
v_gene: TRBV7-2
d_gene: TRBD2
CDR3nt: TGTGCCAGCAGCTTATGCCCTGAAGCGGGAGCATGCATGGATGAGCAGTTCTTC
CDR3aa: CASSLCPEAGACMDEQFF

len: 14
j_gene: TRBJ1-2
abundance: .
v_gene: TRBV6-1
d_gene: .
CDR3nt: TGTGCCAGCAGTGAAAAGGGACAAGACTATTCTTTCGCCTTC
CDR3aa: CASSEKGQDYSFAF

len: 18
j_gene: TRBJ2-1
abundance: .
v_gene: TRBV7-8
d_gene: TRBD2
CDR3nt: TGTGCCAGCAGCCACCCTCGTGGGGAGCTAGCGGGAGTCCATGAGCAGTTCTTC
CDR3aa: CASSHPRGELAGVHEQFF

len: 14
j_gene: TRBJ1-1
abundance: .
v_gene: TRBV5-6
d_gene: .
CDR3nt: TGTGCCAGCAGCTGGCTTGGGGAGATGACTGAAGCTTTCTTT
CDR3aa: CASSWLGEMTEAFF

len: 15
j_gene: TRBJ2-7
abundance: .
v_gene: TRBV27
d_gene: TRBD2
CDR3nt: TGTGCCAGCAGTTTAGCTAGCGGGGGAACCTACGAGCAGTACTTC
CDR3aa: CASSLASGGTYEQYF

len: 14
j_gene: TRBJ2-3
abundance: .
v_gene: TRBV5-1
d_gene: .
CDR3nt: TGCGCCAGCAGTCTCGGAGGGAGGACAGATACGCAGTATTTT
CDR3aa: CASSLGGRTDTQYF

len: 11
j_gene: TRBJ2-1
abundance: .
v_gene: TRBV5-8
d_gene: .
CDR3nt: TGTGCCAGCAGGGGTCAAAATGAGCAGTTCTTC
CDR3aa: CASRGQNEQFF

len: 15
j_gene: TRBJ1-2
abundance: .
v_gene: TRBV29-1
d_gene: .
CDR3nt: TGCAGCGTTGGAAGGGCTAGCGGGGACCCCTATGGCTACACCTTC
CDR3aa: CSVGRASGDPYGYTF

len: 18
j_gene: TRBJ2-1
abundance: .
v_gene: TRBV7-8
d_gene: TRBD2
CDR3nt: TGTGCCAGCAGCTTGCAGGGGGCAGGGCTAGCGGGAGACAATGAGCAGTTCTTC
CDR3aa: CASSLQGAGLAGDNEQFF

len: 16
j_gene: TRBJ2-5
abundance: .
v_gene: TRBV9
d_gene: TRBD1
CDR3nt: TGTGCCAGCAGCGTAAGTTCGACAGGGAGTCAAGAGACCCAGTACTTC
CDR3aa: CASSVSSTGSQETQYF

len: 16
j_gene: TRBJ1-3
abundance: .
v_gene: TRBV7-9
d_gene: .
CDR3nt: TGTGCCAGCAGCCACCAACCATGGACTGCTGGAAACACCATATATTTT
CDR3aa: CASSHQPWTAGNTIYF

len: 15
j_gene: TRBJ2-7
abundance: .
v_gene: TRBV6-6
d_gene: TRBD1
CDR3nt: TGTGCCAGCAGTTACATCGGGACAGGGGTTCCCGAGCAGTACTTC
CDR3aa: CASSYIGTGVPEQYF

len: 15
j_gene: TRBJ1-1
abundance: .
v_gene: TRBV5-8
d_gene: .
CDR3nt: TGTGCCAGCAGCACCCCGGGGCGCCTGAACACTGAAGCTTTCTTT
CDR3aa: CASSTPGRLNTEAFF

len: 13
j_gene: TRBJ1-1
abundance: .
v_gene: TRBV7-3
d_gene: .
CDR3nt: TGTGCCAGCAGCTTCGGGGCGAACACTGAAGCTTTCTTT
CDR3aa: CASSFGANTEAFF

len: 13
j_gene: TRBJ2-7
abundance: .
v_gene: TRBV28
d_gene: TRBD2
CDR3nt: TGTGCCAGCGGACTAGCGGGAGAATACGAGCAGTACTTC
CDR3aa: CASGLAGEYEQYF

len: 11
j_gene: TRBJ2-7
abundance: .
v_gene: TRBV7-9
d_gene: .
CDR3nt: TGTGCCAGCGGGGGGCCAGGCGAGCAGTACTTC
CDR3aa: CASGGPGEQYF

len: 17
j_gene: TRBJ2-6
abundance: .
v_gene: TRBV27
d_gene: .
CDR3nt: TGTGCCAGCAGCCCGAGGTGGAGTCCCTCTGGGGCCAACGTCCTGACTTTC
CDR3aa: CASSPRWSPSGANVLTF

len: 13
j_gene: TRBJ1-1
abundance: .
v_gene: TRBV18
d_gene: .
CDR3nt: TGTGCCAGCTCACCGCGACTGGACACTGAAGCTTTCTTT
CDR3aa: CASSPRLDTEAFF

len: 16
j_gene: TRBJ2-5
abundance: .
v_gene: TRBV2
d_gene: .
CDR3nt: TGTGCCAGCAGTGACGGTGGGTTTGGCCTTAGCGAGACCCAGTACTTC
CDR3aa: CASSDGGFGLSETQYF

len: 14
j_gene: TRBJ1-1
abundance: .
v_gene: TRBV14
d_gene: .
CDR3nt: TGTGCCAGCAGCCAGGCGACAGTCCCTTGGCGAGCTTTCTTT
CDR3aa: CASSQATVPWRAFF

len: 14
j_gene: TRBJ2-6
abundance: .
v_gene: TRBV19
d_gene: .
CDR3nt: TGTGCCAGTAGTCGGGGAGAGGGGGCCAACGTCCTGACTTTC
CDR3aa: CASSRGEGANVLTF

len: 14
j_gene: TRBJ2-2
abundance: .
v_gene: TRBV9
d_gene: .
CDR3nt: TGTGCCAGCAGCAGAATAACGAACACCGGGGAGCTGTTTTTT
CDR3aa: CASSRITNTGELFF

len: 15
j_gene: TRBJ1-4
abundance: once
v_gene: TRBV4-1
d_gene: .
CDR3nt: TGCGCCAGCAGCCAAGATCTAGGGGAGGATGAAAAACTGTTTTTT
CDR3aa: CASSQDLGEDEKLFF

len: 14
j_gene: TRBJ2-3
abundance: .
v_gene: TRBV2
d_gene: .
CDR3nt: TGTGCCAGCAGCAGTTTTTCTTTCACAGATACGCAGTATTTT
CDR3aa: CASSSFSFTDTQYF

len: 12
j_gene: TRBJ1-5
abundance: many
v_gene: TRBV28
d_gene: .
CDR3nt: TGTGCCAGCAGCCGGAGGCGGCAGCCCCAGCATTTT
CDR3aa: CASSRRRQPQHF

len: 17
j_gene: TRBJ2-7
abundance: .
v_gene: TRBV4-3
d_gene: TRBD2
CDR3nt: TGCGCCAGCAGCCAAGATTCCGCGGGACTAGGGTCCTACGAGCAGTACTTC
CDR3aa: CASSQDSAGLGSYEQYF

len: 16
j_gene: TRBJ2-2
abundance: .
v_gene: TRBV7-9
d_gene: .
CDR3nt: TGTGCCAGCAGCCCTCTCTTGACTAGTGAGGCCGGGGAGCTGTTTTTT
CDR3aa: CASSPLLTSEAGELFF